One and the same sample provided the 21 T cell receptor beta chains below, sequenced in a study of cytotoxic CD8 clonotypes in ibrutinib-treated CLL. Profiling relied on immunoSEQ multiplex PCR, and the TCRdb table lists in-frame clones only, not all of them. The sample lists about 6,700 clones, 60% to 80% occurring once. Specimen: PBMCs, collected before ibrutinib treatment. The receptors derive from a human donor with chronic lymphocytic leukemia.

The chain carries TRBV9 and TRBJ2-3, with TRBD2 matching over 12 bases. CDR1 and CDR2 (germline): SGDLS, YYNGEE. There are 16 residues in the CDR3. Germline trimming cut 5 bases from V and 2 bases from J; bases unmatched to any gene: 6. As DNA, the CDR3 is TGTGCCAGCAGATCGAGACTAGCGGGGGACACAGATACGCAGTATTTT. It specifies CASRSRLAGDTDTQYF.

The chain couples TRBV25-1 to TRBJ2-7, with 7 bases fitting TRBD2. CDR1 and CDR2 (germline): MGHDK, SYGVNS. J lost 2 bases, V lost 2 bases, and 3 bases had no gene match. The CDR3 spans 14 residues. CDR3 sequence: CASSEERGAYEQYF. In DNA, the CDR3 is TGTGCCAGCAGTGAAGAGCGGGGCGCCTACGAGCAGTACTTC.

The rearrangement uses TRBV7-9 and TRBJ2-3; D possibly corresponds to TRBD2 (6 bases). The CDR3 length is 15 residues. V lost 4 bases, J lost 0 bases, and 11 bases lay in between. CDR1 and CDR2 (germline): SEHNR, FQNEAQ (reference sequence). The CDR3 sequence: CASSWGEYSTDTQYF. CDR3 nucleotides: TGTGCCAGCAGCTGGGGGGAATATAGCACAGATACGCAGTATTTT.

This clone has just a few counts. The V call is TRBV29-1, the J call TRBJ2-2; D gene uncertain. V was pared by 4 bases and J by 7 bases, with 10 bases between. The CDR3 runs 12 residues. The germline V gene has CDR1 SQVTM and CDR2 ANQGSEA. The CDR3 loop is CSVVGWGGELFF. CDR3 in DNA: TGCAGCGTTGTGGGTTGGGGCGGGGAGCTGTTTTTT.

The CDR3 DNA follows: TGTGCCAGCAGCCCCCTAGTTGGGGGGACCCTTGAAGCTTTCTTT. This codes for CASSPLVGGTLEAFF. The chain recombines TRBV5-4 with TRBJ1-1, with D maybe TRBD1 (5 bases). The V gene's germline CDR1 is SGHNT and CDR2 YYREEE (reference sequence). This CDR3 contains 15 residues. Trimming took off 4 bases at V and 7 bases at J, with 20 bases between the two ends.

This clone was counted between two and nine times. V is TRBV5-1 and J is TRBJ1-2, with 10 bases matching TRBD1. The CDR3 runs to 16 residues. The V gene's germline CDR1 is SGHRS and CDR2 YFSETQ. V lost 4 bases, J lost 1 base, and 7 bases stayed unmatched. The CDR3 nucleotides are TGCGCCAGCAGCGCGGGGACAGGGGCTATTAACTATGGCTACACCTTC. It encodes CASSAGTGAINYGYTF.

This clone occurred a few times. The chain is built from TRBV28 and TRBJ2-6; D is unresolved. The CDR3 has 17 amino acids. Looked up from germline, CDR1 is MDHEN and CDR2 is SYDVKM. Deletions cut 3 bases from V and 0 bases from J, with 12 bases between. The CDR3 nucleotides read TGTGCCAGCAGTTTCGGCAGGATTCGCTCTGGGGCCAACGTCCTGACTTTC. It specifies CASSFGRIRSGANVLTF. The variable domain in full, completed from reference TRBV28 and TRBJ2-6, reads DVKVTQSSRYLVKRTGEKVFLECVQDMDHENMFWYRQDPGLGLRLIYFSYDVKMKEKGDIPEGYSVSREKKERFSLILESASTNQTSMYLCASSFGRIRSGANVLTFGAGSRLTVL.

The genes are TRBV19 and TRBJ1-2; D is unresolved. Germline V gene data show CDR1 as LNHDA and CDR2 as SQIVND (reference sequence). This CDR3 has 12 residues. V was trimmed by 6 bases and J by 4 bases, leaving 9 bases between them. This chain's CDR3 is CASRVHGYGYTF. In nucleotides, the CDR3 is TGTGCCAGTAGGGTCCACGGCTATGGCTACACCTTC.

V is TRBV9 and J is TRBJ2-7, with 7 bases that match TRBD2. Germline trimming cut 0 bases from V and 3 bases from J; bases unmatched to any gene: 9. Germline values: CDR1 SGDLS, CDR2 YYNGEE. This CDR3 spans 16 amino acids. CDR3 DNA sequence: TGTGCCAGCAGCGTAGGGCAACTAGCGTCTATCTACGAGCAGTACTTC. It encodes CASSVGQLASIYEQYF.

V usage is TRBV5-1 and J usage is TRBJ2-3; D is possibly TRBD2 (7 bases). The CDR3 consists of 14 residues. Germline V CDR1 and CDR2: SGHRS, YFSETQ. V gave up 0 bases and J gave up 4 bases, with 9 bases separating them. The CDR3 sequence is CASSLGGGADTQYF. CDR3 in DNA: TGCGCCAGCAGCTTGGGAGGGGGGGCAGATACGCAGTATTTT.

The chain has TRBV28 and TRBJ2-4; possible D gene TRBD2, 5 bases. V was pared by 5 bases and J by 0 bases, with 11 bases between. Germline V gene lookup returns CDR1 MDHEN and CDR2 SYDVKM. This CDR3 is built from 15 residues. CDR3 in DNA: TGTGCCAGCAGTCCGGGAACCTTAGCCAAAAACATTCAGTACTTC. Its translation is CASSPGTLAKNIQYF.

The rearrangement joins TRBV30 to TRBJ2-5; D is possibly TRBD1 (6 bases). CDR1 and CDR2 from the germline V gene are GTSNPN and SVGIG (reference sequence). V was cut by 0 bases and J by 5 bases, with 25 bases left in between. This CDR3 is 18 amino acids long. The CDR3 coding sequence is TGTGCCTGGAGTGTATCAGTCAGGGGCACCCTCCTTCGGGAGACCCAGTACTTC. Amino acid sequence: CAWSVSVRGTLLRETQYF.

The rearrangement joins TRBV7-9 to TRBJ2-7; a weak D match, TRBD1 (5 bases). This CDR3 has 17 residues. CDR1 is SEHNR and CDR2 is FQNEAQ in the germline V gene (reference sequence). The germline V and J ends were trimmed by 5 bases and 0 bases, with 20 bases remaining between them. CDR3 protein: CASSARVGVLSSYEQYF. In nucleotides, the CDR3 is TGTGCCAGCAGCGCCCGGGTAGGGGTTCTAAGCTCCTACGAGCAGTACTTC.

The J gene is TRBJ1-2, the V gene TRBV18; 8 bases map to TRBD1. With V trimmed by 6 bases and J by 4 bases, 4 bases remained unmatched. Germline V gene sequence: CDR1 KGHSH, CDR2 LQKENI. This CDR3 region has 13 residues. The CDR3 is CASSPDRGYGYTF. The CDR3 nucleotides are TGTGCCAGCTCTCCCGACAGGGGCTATGGCTACACCTTC.

With respect to this clone: Distinct nucleotide sequences in the sample also encode this CDR3. The chain links TRBV5-1 to TRBJ1-1; D might be TRBD1 (5 bases). In germline, CDR1 is SGHRS, CDR2 YFSETQ. V lost 3 bases and J 1 base, leaving 10 bases between the germline ends. The CDR3 covers 14 residues. In DNA, the CDR3 is TGCGCCAGCAGCTGGGGACGGAGGAACACTGAAGCTTTCTTT. Encoded protein: CASSWGRRNTEAFF.

This clone was seen a handful of times. The V and J genes are TRBV4-1 and TRBJ1-4; D perhaps matches TRBD1 (6 bases). V was pared by 3 bases and J by 11 bases, with 16 bases between. Germline V CDR1 and CDR2: MGHRA, YSYEKL. The CDR3 consists of 14 residues. CDR3: CASSQGGGAGKLFF. For the CDR3, the DNA is TGCGCCAGCAGCCAGGGCGGGGGGGCAGGTAAACTGTTTTTT.

This clone was seen just once. Written as DNA, the CDR3 is TGTGCCAGTAGTATTACCATGACCCCCGCGGTCGCTTTCTTT. This gives the protein CASSITMTPAVAFF. J is TRBJ1-1 and V is TRBV19; D gene uncertain. Germline assignment: CDR1 LNHDA and CDR2 SQIVND (reference sequence). The CDR3 covers 14 residues. V lost 3 bases to trimming and J lost 11 bases, with 19 bases between them.

DNA for the CDR3: TGCGCCAGCAGCCGACAGGGGAGCTCCTACGAGCAGTACTTC. This encodes CASSRQGSSYEQYF. V and J are TRBV5-1 and TRBJ2-5, with 8 bases that match TRBD1. The J call is doubtful: the DNA matches TRBJ2-7 better. The CDR3 runs to 14 residues. Germline assignment: CDR1 SGHRS and CDR2 YFSETQ.

This clone was counted once. V is TRBV15 and J is TRBJ2-7, with D maybe TRBD1 (6 bases). V dropped 0 bases and J dropped 3 bases, with 9 bases sitting between them. The CDR3 is 14 amino acids. The V gene's germline CDR1 is LNHNV and CDR2 YYDKDF (reference sequence). CDR3 loop: CATSREGGVYEQYF. As DNA, the CDR3 is TGTGCCACCAGCAGAGAAGGGGGTGTCTACGAGCAGTACTTC.

This clone was detected only once. V is TRBV19 and J is TRBJ1-2, with D unresolved. The V end lost 8 bases, the J end lost 0 bases, and 13 bases lay between the germline ends. The CDR3 contains 14 residues. The germline V gene has CDR1 LNHDA and CDR2 SQIVND (reference sequence). CDR3 amino acids: CASQSGLANYGYTF. DNA of the CDR3: TGTGCCAGTCAGTCAGGTCTGGCTAACTATGGCTACACCTTC.

The rearrangement joins TRBV27 to TRBJ2-3; TRBD1 or TRBD2 may be the D gene (5 bases each). V lost 6 bases to trimming and J lost 2 bases, with 21 bases between them. This CDR3 contains 17 residues. CDR1 is MNHEY and CDR2 is SMNVEV in the germline V gene (reference sequence). DNA for the CDR3: TGTGCCAGCAGCCTCGGTGGGGGTTCAATCAACACAGATACGCAGTATTTT. Its protein is CASSLGGGSINTDTQYF.